Listed below are T cell receptor beta chains from one sample, sequenced in a study of blood T cell repertoires in COVID-19. Data came from immunoSEQ multiplex PCR; TCRdb stores just in-frame clones and leaves some out. The sample has around 300,000 clones; approximately 89% are singletons. Sequenced sample: PBMCs or T cells enriched from blood (not recorded which). The receptors originated from a woman aged 55-69 years who had recovered from COVID-19. Both conserved end residues are part of each CDR3. A D gene is named only where the DNA matches it firmly. A clone size is listed for some rows: how often the clone was seen (once, few, many), or a class if it is expanded.

clone size: .; J gene: TRBJ2-1; D gene: .; V gene: TRBV2; CDR3 protein: CASIYYNEQFF; CDR3 DNA: TGTGCCAGCATTTATTACAATGAGCAGTTCTTC
clone size: .; J gene: TRBJ1-1; D gene: .; V gene: TRBV5-1; CDR3 protein: CASNVGQNTEAFF; CDR3 DNA: TGCGCCAGCAACGTGGGACAGAACACTGAAGCTTTCTTT
clone size: .; J gene: TRBJ1-1; D gene: .; V gene: TRBV4-1; CDR3 protein: CASSQGQPNTEAFF; CDR3 DNA: TGCGCCAGCAGCCAAGGACAACCGAACACTGAAGCTTTCTTT
clone size: .; J gene: TRBJ2-3; D gene: TRBD2; V gene: TRBV2; CDR3 protein: CASSNGLAGADTQYF; CDR3 DNA: TGTGCCAGCAGTAATGGACTAGCGGGGGCAGATACGCAGTATTTT
clone size: few; J gene: TRBJ2-5; D gene: TRBD2; V gene: TRBV6-1; CDR3 protein: CASSEAREVWETQYF; CDR3 DNA: TGTGCCAGCAGTGAAGCCCGGGAGGTTTGGGAGACCCAGTACTTC
clone size: .; J gene: TRBJ1-2; D gene: .; V gene: TRBV27; CDR3 protein: CASSAIQGLGGYTF; CDR3 DNA: TGTGCCAGCAGCGCCATTCAGGGGTTAGGTGGCTACACCTTC
clone size: .; J gene: TRBJ1-4; D gene: .; V gene: TRBV10-3; CDR3 protein: CAISGRGEKLFF; CDR3 DNA: TGTGCCATCAGCGGGCGGGGGGAAAAACTGTTTTTT
clone size: .; J gene: TRBJ1-3; D gene: TRBD1; V gene: TRBV5-1; CDR3 protein: CASSSGQGNTIYF; CDR3 DNA: TGCGCCAGCAGCTCCGGACAGGGGAACACCATATATTTT
clone size: .; J gene: TRBJ2-5; D gene: TRBD2; V gene: TRBV4-1; CDR3 protein: CASSQGRGGRETQYF; CDR3 DNA: TGCGCCAGCAGCCAGGGGCGGGGGGGCAGAGAGACCCAGTACTTC
clone size: few; J gene: TRBJ2-7; D gene: .; V gene: TRBV30; CDR3 protein: CAWSVTGGHEQYF; CDR3 DNA: TGTGCCTGGAGTGTAACGGGGGGCCACGAGCAGTACTTC
clone size: .; J gene: TRBJ2-1; D gene: .; V gene: TRBV27; CDR3 protein: CASSAGLPSYNEQFF; CDR3 DNA: TGTGCCAGCAGTGCGGGACTCCCCTCCTACAATGAGCAGTTCTTC
clone size: .; J gene: TRBJ2-7; D gene: .; V gene: TRBV5-6; CDR3 protein: CASSLGHGVGEQYF; CDR3 DNA: TGTGCCAGCAGCTTGGGCCACGGAGTCGGGGAGCAGTACTTC
clone size: .; J gene: TRBJ1-3; D gene: TRBD1; V gene: TRBV2; CDR3 protein: CASSYRGGNTIYF; CDR3 DNA: TGTGCCAGCAGTTACAGGGGGGGAAACACCATATATTTT
clone size: .; J gene: TRBJ2-7; D gene: TRBD2; V gene: TRBV10-3; CDR3 protein: CAIRGGVADEQYF; CDR3 DNA: TGTGCCATCAGGGGGGGGGTGGCGGACGAGCAGTACTTC
clone size: .; J gene: TRBJ2-1; D gene: .; V gene: TRBV5-6; CDR3 protein: CASSPRASSNEQFF; CDR3 DNA: TGTGCCAGCAGCCCCCGCGCCTCAAGCAATGAGCAGTTCTTC
clone size: once; J gene: TRBJ2-3; D gene: TRBD1; V gene: TRBV5-4; CDR3 protein: CASSWDRGTDTQYF; CDR3 DNA: TGTGCCAGCAGCTGGGACAGGGGGACAGATACGCAGTATTTT
clone size: .; J gene: TRBJ2-5; D gene: TRBD2; V gene: TRBV9; CDR3 protein: CASSMLAVQETQYF; CDR3 DNA: TGTGCCAGCAGCATGCTAGCGGTCCAAGAGACCCAGTACTTC
clone size: .; J gene: TRBJ1-1; D gene: TRBD1; V gene: TRBV6-5; CDR3 protein: CASILDREYTEAFF; CDR3 DNA: TGTGCCAGCATATTGGACAGGGAGTACACTGAAGCTTTCTTT
clone size: once; J gene: TRBJ2-7; D gene: .; V gene: TRBV12-3/TRBV12-4; CDR3 protein: CASSFRGTYEQYF; CDR3 DNA: TGTGCCAGCAGTTTCCGGGGTACCTACGAGCAGTACTTC
clone size: .; J gene: TRBJ1-1; D gene: .; V gene: TRBV27; CDR3 protein: CASSPLGGTEAFF; CDR3 DNA: TGTGCCAGCAGTCCCCTGGGGGGCACTGAAGCTTTCTTT
clone size: once; J gene: TRBJ2-5; D gene: .; V gene: TRBV7-2; CDR3 protein: CASSLAGFGETQYF; CDR3 DNA: TGTGCCAGCAGCTTAGCAGGCTTCGGGGAGACCCAGTACTTC
clone size: .; J gene: TRBJ1-3; D gene: TRBD1; V gene: TRBV3-1/TRBV3-2; CDR3 protein: CASSPRTGIGGNTIYF; CDR3 DNA: TGTGCCAGCAGCCCTCGGACAGGGATTGGTGGAAACACCATATATTTT
clone size: few; J gene: TRBJ1-3; D gene: .; V gene: TRBV4-1; CDR3 protein: CASSLGQLTSGNTIYF; CDR3 DNA: TGCGCCAGCAGCCTCGGACAGTTGACATCTGGAAACACCATATATTTT
clone size: .; J gene: TRBJ2-7; D gene: .; V gene: TRBV25-1; CDR3 protein: CASSEGVRGSTYEQYF; CDR3 DNA: TGTGCCAGCAGTGAAGGGGTTCGGGGAAGTACCTACGAGCAGTACTTC
clone size: .; J gene: TRBJ1-1; D gene: TRBD1; V gene: TRBV2; CDR3 protein: CASTLDRGSTEAFF; CDR3 DNA: TGTGCCAGCACCTTAGACAGGGGGAGCACTGAAGCTTTCTTT
clone size: once; J gene: TRBJ2-7; D gene: TRBD1; V gene: TRBV5-1; CDR3 protein: CASSLERGLYEQYF; CDR3 DNA: TGCGCCAGCAGCTTAGAGAGGGGGCTCTACGAGCAGTACTTC
clone size: .; J gene: TRBJ1-5; D gene: .; V gene: TRBV19; CDR3 protein: CASSIGHLSNQPQHF; CDR3 DNA: TGTGCCAGTAGTATAGGACACCTTAGCAATCAGCCCCAGCATTTT
clone size: .; J gene: TRBJ1-1; D gene: TRBD1; V gene: TRBV12-5; CDR3 protein: CASGKTGWGTEAFF; CDR3 DNA: TGTGCTAGTGGCAAGACAGGGTGGGGCACTGAAGCTTTCTTT
clone size: .; J gene: TRBJ2-7; D gene: TRBD1; V gene: TRBV11-2; CDR3 protein: CASRSTGMAQYF; CDR3 DNA: TGTGCCAGCAGGTCGACAGGGATGGCGCAGTACTTC